The following is a T cell receptor beta chain sequence with its context. The data derive from a study of blood T cell repertoires in COVID-19. At the level of the study: Samples taken during acute and convalescent COVID-19 were collected in the United States, Italy and Spain. PBMCs, B-cell-depleted T cells, or T cells provided the cDNA or gDNA that made up the material.

The CDR3 has 16 amino acids. Germline-derived CDR1 and CDR2 are SGHTA and FQGNSA. V shed 4 bases and J 5 bases; nucleotides not matched to a gene: 13. Per the authors' pipeline: Amplified reference gene primers provided the basis for estimating nucleated cell counts. The repertoire was sequenced with immunoSEQ multiplex PCR; TCRdb's copy has only in-frame clones and lacks some. V and J calls and clone size are as listed in that table; D and trimming were resolved from the DNA. Among some 69,000 clones listed, 90% were seen once. Material: peripheral blood. This receptor was identified in a man between 60 and 75 years old with acute or convalescent COVID-19. The chain has TRBV7-2 and TRBJ2-5, with 7 nucleotides matching TRBD1. The DNA of the CDR3 is TGTGCCAGCAGCTCGACCCCTCCGACAGGGCGGGAGACCCAGTACTTC. Protein product: CASSSTPPTGRETQYF.